The rows below give T cell receptor beta chains drawn from one sample of a study of blood T cell repertoires in COVID-19. Clones were sequenced by immunoSEQ multiplex PCR, and TCRdb holds only the in-frame ones, with some missing. The sample consists of 200,000 to 250,000 clones, 83% of them appearing once. Sample: PBMCs or T cells enriched from blood (not recorded which). These receptors all stem from a woman aged 45 to 65 who had been exposed to COVID-19. Each CDR3 is given with its conserved first and last residue. Not every row has a clone size; where given, it reads once, few, many or a size class.

V gene	J gene	clone size	CDR3 protein
TRBV4-1	TRBJ2-1	-	CASSVDKSSYNEQFF
TRBV19	TRBJ1-2	-	CASSFRTGNYGYTF
TRBV9	TRBJ2-5	-	CASSARTGGQETQYF
TRBV5-1	TRBJ2-1	-	CASSFDGSSYNEQFF
TRBV4-2	TRBJ2-3	-	CASSRSGTTDRGGTQYF
TRBV28	TRBJ1-2	-	CASSLRFRVPDYGYTF
TRBV6-5	TRBJ2-1	-	CASSYRRQGIYEQFF
TRBV30	TRBJ1-6	-	CAWSVGTANSPLHF
TRBV12-3/TRBV12-4	TRBJ2-5	-	CASRIQGMETQYF
TRBV13	TRBJ1-1	-	CASSQGTLATEAFF
TRBV30	TRBJ1-1	-	CAWSAGRGTEAFF
TRBV20-1	TRBJ2-7	-	CSASLQGGKAEQYF
TRBV19	TRBJ1-5	-	CASSTDTGSYQPQHF
TRBV28	TRBJ2-1	-	CASSPSSGIYNEQFF
TRBV30	TRBJ1-4	-	CAWSADGGLTNEKLFF
TRBV3-1/TRBV3-2	TRBJ2-7	-	CASSQGTGSYEQYF
TRBV7-2	TRBJ2-7	once	CASTLLGGGSSSYEQYF
TRBV11-3	TRBJ1-1	once	CASSLTGGTEAFF
TRBV12-3/TRBV12-4	TRBJ2-7	-	CASSLAGLEQYF
TRBV19	TRBJ1-1	-	CASTMGQTNTEAFF
TRBV19	TRBJ1-3	-	CASSSQGRGSGNTIYF
TRBV5-1	TRBJ1-1	-	CASSRGAGGSNTEAFF
TRBV19	TRBJ2-1	-	CASSMTSGYEQFF
TRBV28	TRBJ2-7	-	CASSAGGPPYEQYF
TRBV28	TRBJ2-1	-	CASSFSGTRWGEQFF
TRBV7-9	TRBJ2-3	-	CASSLVGTVTDTQYF
TRBV6-1	TRBJ2-7	-	CASSEVGYEQYF
TRBV4-2	TRBJ1-4	-	CASSQGADSNEKLFF
TRBV5-1	TRBJ2-5	-	CASTVWSGGGQETQYF
TRBV11-2	TRBJ2-7	-	CASSLSSYEQYF
TRBV6-6	TRBJ1-2	once	CASSYSEGADGYTF
TRBV4-1	TRBJ1-2	-	CASSQQWGQGYTF
TRBV6-2/TRBV6-3	TRBJ2-1	-	CASSPPRQGGNEQFF
TRBV30	TRBJ1-2	-	CAWNPGQAYYGYTF
TRBV6-5	TRBJ2-2	-	CASSRLRGSVGELFF
TRBV19	TRBJ1-4	-	CASRTPGTNEKLFF
TRBV5-8	TRBJ1-2	-	CASSLRGRDYGYTF
TRBV5-1	TRBJ1-1	-	CASSPGDRADGTEAFF
TRBV4-3	TRBJ1-2	few	CASSQGFGDSYGYTF
TRBV11-3	TRBJ2-3	-	CASSLENRADTQYF
TRBV11-3	TRBJ2-1	-	CASSGLAGENEQFF
TRBV18	TRBJ1-1	-	CASSPAPGPNTEAFF
TRBV7-2	TRBJ2-7	once	CASSPPDRAYEQYF
TRBV7-8	TRBJ2-3	-	CASSFGTSGGAGDTQYF
TRBV25-1	TRBJ1-2	-	CASSGLNYGYTF
TRBV6-5	TRBJ1-2	-	CASLPPPGKNYGYTF
TRBV23-1	TRBJ2-7	-	CASSPLTSLAYEQYF
TRBV6-2/TRBV6-3	TRBJ2-2	-	CASSYSSVSGELFF